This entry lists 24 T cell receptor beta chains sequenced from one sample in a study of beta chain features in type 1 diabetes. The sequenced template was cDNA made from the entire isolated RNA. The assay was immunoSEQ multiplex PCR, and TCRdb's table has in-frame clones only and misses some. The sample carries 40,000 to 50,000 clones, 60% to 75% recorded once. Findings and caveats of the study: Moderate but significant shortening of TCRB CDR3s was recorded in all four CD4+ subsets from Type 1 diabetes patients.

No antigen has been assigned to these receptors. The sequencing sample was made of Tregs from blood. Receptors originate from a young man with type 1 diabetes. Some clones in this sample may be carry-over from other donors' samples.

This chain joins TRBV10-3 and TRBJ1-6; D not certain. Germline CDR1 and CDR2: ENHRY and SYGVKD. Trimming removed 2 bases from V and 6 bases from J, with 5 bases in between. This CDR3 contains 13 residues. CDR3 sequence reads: CAISETSNSPLHF. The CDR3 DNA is TGTGCCATCAGTGAGACCAGTAATTCACCCCTCCACTTT.

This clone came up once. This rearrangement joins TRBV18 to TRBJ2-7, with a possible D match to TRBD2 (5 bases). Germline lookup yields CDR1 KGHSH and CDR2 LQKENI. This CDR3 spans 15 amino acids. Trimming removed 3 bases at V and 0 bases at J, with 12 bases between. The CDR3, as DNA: TGTGCCAGCTCACCGACGGGAAAAAGCTCCTACGAGCAGTACTTC. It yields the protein CASSPTGKSSYEQYF.

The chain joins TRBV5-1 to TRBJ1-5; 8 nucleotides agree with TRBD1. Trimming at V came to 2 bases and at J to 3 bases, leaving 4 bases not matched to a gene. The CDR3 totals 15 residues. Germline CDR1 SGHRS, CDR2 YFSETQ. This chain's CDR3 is CASSLQGGTNQPQHF. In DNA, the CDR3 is TGCGCCAGCAGCTTACAGGGGGGAACCAATCAGCCCCAGCATTTT. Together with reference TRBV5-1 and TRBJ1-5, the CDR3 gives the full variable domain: KAGVTQTPRYLIKTRGQQVTLSCSPISGHRSVSWYQQTPGQGLQFLFEYFSETQRNKGNFPGRFSGRQFSNSRSEMNVSTLELGDSALYLCASSLQGGTNQPQHFGDGTRLSIL.

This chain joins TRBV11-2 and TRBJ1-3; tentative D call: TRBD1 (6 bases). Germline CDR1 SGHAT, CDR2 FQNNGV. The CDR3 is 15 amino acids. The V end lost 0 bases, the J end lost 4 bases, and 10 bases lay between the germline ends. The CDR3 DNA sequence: TGTGCCAGCAGCTTAGACGGGGGGCCAGGAAACACCATATATTTT. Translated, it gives CASSLDGGPGNTIYF.

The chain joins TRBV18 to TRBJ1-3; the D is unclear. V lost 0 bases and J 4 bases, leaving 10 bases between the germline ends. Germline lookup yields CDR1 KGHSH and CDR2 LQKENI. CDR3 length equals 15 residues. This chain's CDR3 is CASSPPSGHGNTIYF. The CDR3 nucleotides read TGTGCCAGCTCACCACCAAGTGGGCACGGAAACACCATATATTTT.

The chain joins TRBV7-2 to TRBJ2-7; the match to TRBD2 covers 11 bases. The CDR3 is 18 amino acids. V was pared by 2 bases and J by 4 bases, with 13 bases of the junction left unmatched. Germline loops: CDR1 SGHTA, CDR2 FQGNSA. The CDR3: CASSLSLRLAGGKYEQYF. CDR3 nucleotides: TGTGCCAGCAGCTTAAGTTTGAGGCTAGCGGGGGGCAAATACGAGCAGTACTTC.

The CDR3 DNA is TGTGCCAGCAGCTTACTTACCGGGTGGCAGTACTTC. Its protein is CASSLLTGWQYF. The chain has TRBV7-9 and TRBJ2-7, with no clear D. The length of the CDR3 is 12 residues. CDR1 and CDR2 from the germline V gene are SEHNR and FQNEAQ (reference sequence). The V end lost 2 bases, the J end lost 9 bases, and 11 bases lay between the germline ends.

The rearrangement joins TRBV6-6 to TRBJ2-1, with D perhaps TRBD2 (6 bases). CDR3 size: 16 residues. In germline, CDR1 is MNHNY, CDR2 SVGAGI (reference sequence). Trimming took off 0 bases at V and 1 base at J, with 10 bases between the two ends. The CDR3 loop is CASSYSGGESYNEQFF. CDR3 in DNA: TGTGCCAGCAGTTACTCCGGCGGGGAGTCCTACAATGAGCAGTTCTTC.

The CDR3 DNA sequence: TGTGCCAGCAGCGTAGATCCTATTGGGACAAGTTACAATGAGCAGTTCTTC. Amino acid sequence: CASSVDPIGTSYNEQFF. This rearrangement joins TRBV9 to TRBJ2-1, with TRBD1 as a possible D gene (6 bases). V was shortened by 0 bases and J by 4 bases, with 17 bases between the two germline ends. The V gene's germline CDR1 is SGDLS and CDR2 YYNGEE. CDR3 size: 17 residues.

The CDR3 sequence is CASSEGGGVAGELFF. CDR3 nucleotides: TGTGCCAGCAGTGAAGGGGGCGGGGTGGCCGGGGAGCTGTTTTTT. V and J are TRBV2 and TRBJ2-2; D is possibly TRBD2 (6 bases). This CDR3 comprises 15 residues. Germline V CDR1 and CDR2: SNHLY, FYNNEI. V was cut by 1 base and J by 6 bases, with 12 bases left in between.

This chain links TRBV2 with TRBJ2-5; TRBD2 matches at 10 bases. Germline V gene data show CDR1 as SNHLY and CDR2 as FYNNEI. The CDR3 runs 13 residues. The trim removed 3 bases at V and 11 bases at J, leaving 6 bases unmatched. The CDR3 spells CASSELSGGPQYF. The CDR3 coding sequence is TGTGCCAGCAGTGAGCTTAGCGGGGGGCCACAGTACTTC.

The CDR3 here is CASSLRVGRQYF. CDR3 in DNA: TGTGCCAGCAGCTTGCGCGTGGGCCGACAGTACTTC. V gene TRBV5-6 combines with J gene TRBJ2-7; D is uncertain. This CDR3 comprises 12 residues. Trimming shortened V by 1 base and J by 10 bases, and 12 bases separated the two germline ends. Per germline, CDR1 SGHDT and CDR2 YYEEEE.

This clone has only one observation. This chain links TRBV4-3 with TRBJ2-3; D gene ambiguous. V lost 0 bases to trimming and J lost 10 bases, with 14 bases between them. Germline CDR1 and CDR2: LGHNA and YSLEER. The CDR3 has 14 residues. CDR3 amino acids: CASSQDYGKRAQYF. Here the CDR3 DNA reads TGCGCCAGCAGCCAAGATTACGGTAAACGGGCGCAGTATTTT.

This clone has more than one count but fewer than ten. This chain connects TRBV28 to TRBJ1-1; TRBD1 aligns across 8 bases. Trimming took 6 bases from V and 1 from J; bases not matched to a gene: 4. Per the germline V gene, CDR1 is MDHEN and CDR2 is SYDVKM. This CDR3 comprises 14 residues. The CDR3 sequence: CASRGTGQNTEAFF. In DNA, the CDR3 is TGTGCCAGCAGAGGGACAGGACAGAACACTGAAGCTTTCTTT.

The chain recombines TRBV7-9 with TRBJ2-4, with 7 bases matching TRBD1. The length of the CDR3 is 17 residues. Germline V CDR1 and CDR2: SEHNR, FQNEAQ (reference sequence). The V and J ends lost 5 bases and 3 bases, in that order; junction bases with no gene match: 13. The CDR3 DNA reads TGTGCCAGCAGCACGGTGGGGCAGGGGGTGGTCAAAAACATTCAGTACTTC. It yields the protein CASSTVGQGVVKNIQYF.

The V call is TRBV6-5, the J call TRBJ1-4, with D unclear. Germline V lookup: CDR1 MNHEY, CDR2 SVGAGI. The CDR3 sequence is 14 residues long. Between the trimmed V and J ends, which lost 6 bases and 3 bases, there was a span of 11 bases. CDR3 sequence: CASRDPRANEKLFF. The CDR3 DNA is TGTGCCAGCAGGGATCCCCGGGCTAATGAAAAACTGTTTTTT.

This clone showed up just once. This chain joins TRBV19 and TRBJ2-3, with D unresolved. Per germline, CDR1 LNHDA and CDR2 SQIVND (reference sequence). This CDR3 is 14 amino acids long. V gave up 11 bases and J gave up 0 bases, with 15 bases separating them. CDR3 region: CASSPGFSTDTQYF. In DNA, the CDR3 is TGTGCCTCTTCCCCAGGCTTCAGCACAGATACGCAGTATTTT.

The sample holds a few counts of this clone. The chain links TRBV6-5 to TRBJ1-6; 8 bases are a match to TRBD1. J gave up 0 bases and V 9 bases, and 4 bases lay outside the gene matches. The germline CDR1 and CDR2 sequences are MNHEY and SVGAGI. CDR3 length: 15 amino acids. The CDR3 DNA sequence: TGTGCCAGTGGGACAGGAGTCTCCTATAATTCACCCCTCCACTTT. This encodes CASGTGVSYNSPLHF.

The CDR3 DNA is TGTGCCTGGAGCGCTCCCGCGCCACCGAGACCGGGTAATTCACCCCTCCACTTT. Protein product: CAWSAPAPPRPGNSPLHF. The chain couples TRBV30 to TRBJ1-6; D uncertain. The V end was cut by 3 bases, the J end by 6 bases, with 24 bases between. Germline V gives CDR1 GTSNPN, CDR2 SVGIG (reference sequence). The CDR3 totals 18 residues.

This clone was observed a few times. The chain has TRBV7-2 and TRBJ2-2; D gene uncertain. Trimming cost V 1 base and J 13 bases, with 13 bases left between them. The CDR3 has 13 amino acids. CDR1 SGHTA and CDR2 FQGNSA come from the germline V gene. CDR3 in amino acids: CASSLGPPARLFF. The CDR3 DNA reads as TGTGCCAGCAGCTTAGGTCCCCCCGCGAGGCTGTTTTTT.

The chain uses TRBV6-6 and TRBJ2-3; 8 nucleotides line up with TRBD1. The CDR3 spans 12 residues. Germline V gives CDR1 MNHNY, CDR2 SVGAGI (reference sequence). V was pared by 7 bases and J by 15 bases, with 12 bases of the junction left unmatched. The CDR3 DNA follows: TGTGCCAGCACTGAAACCGGGACAGGTACTTATTTT. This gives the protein CASTETGTGTYF.

The CDR3: CAMGTGTLAFF. The CDR3 nucleotides are TGTGCCATGGGGACAGGGACGCTAGCTTTCTTT. The chain joins TRBV10-3 to TRBJ1-1, with 9 bases identical to TRBD1. The germline V gene encodes CDR1 ENHRY and CDR2 SYGVKD. CDR3 length: 11 amino acids. Losses at the gene ends were 9 bases for V and 10 bases for J; bases not matched to a gene: 6.

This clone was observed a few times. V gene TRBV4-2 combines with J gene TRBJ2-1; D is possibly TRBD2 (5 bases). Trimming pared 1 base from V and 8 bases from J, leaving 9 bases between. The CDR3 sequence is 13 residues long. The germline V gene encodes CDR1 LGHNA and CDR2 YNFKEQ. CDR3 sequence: CASSQGEGDEQFF. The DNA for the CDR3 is TGTGCCAGCAGCCAAGGTGAGGGCGATGAGCAGTTCTTC.

The CDR3, as DNA: TGTGCCAGCAGTTATGGCAGTGAGTACTTC. As protein: CASSYGSEYF. The gene calls are TRBV6-6 and TRBJ2-5; D remains ambiguous. This CDR3 has 10 residues. Germline CDR1 and CDR2: MNHNY and SVGAGI (reference sequence). V lost 3 bases and J lost 12, with 8 bases in between.